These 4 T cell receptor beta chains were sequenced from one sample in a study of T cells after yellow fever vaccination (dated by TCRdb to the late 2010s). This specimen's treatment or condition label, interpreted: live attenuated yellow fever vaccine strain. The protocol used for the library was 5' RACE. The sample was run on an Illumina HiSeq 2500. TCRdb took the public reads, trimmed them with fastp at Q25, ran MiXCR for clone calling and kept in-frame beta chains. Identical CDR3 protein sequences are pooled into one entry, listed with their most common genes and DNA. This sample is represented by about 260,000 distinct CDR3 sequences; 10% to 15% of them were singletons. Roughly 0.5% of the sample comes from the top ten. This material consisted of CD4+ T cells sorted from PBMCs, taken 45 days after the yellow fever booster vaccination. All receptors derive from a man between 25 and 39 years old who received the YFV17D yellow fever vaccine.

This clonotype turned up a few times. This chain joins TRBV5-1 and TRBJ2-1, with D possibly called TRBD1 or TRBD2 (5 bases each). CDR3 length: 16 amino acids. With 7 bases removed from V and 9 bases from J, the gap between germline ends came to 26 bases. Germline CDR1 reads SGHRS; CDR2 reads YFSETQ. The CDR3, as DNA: TGCGCCAGCGACAAAAAAACCGGGACCGGTATGGCTGAGCAGTTCTTC. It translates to CASDKKTGTGMAEQFF. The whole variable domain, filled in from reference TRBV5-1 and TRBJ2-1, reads KAGVTQTPRYLIKTRGQQVTLSCSPISGHRSVSWYQQTPGQGLQFLFEYFSETQRNKGNFPGRFSGRQFSNSRSEMNVSTLELGDSALYLCASDKKTGTGMAEQFFGPGTRLTVL.

The CDR3, as DNA: TGTGCCAGCAGTTTATATGCAGGGCTCGAGCAGTACTTC. It specifies CASSLYAGLEQYF. V is TRBV27 and J is TRBJ2-7; tentatively, D is TRBD1 (5 bases). The V gene lost 1 base and the J gene lost 6 bases, with 10 bases spanning the gap. The germline CDR1 and CDR2 sequences are MNHEY and SMNVEV (reference sequence). This CDR3 has 13 residues.

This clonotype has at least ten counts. CDR3 amino acids: CSVEETIGMFF. DNA for the CDR3: TGCAGCGTTGAAGAGACGATCGGAATGTTCTTC. The chain is built from TRBV29-1 and TRBJ2-1; no reliable D call. The CDR3 loop spans 11 amino acids. Germline CDR1 is SQVTM and CDR2 is ANQGSEA. V was shortened by 0 bases and J by 15 bases, with 12 bases between the two germline ends.

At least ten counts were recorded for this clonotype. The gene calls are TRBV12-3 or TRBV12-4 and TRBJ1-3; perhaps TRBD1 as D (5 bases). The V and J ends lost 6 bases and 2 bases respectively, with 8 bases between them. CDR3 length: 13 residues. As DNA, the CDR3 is TGTGCCAGCAGAAGAGGGGCTGGAAACACCATATATTTT. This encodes CASRRGAGNTIYF.